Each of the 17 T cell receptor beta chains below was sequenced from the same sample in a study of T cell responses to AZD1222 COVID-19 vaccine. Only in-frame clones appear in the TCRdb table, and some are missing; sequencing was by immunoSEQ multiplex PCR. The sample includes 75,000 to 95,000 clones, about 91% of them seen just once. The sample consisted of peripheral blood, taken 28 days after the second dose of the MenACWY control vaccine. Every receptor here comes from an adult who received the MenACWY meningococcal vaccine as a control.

As DNA, the CDR3 is TGTGCCAGCAGTTACACCGGGACGGGAACCTACGAGCAGTACTTC. Its translation is CASSYTGTGTYEQYF. This rearrangement joins TRBV27 to TRBJ2-7; D assignment may be TRBD1 or TRBD2 (5 bases each). This CDR3 has 15 amino acids. Deletions cut 4 bases from V and 2 bases from J, with 15 bases between. The germline gives CDR1 MNHEY, CDR2 SMNVEV (reference sequence).

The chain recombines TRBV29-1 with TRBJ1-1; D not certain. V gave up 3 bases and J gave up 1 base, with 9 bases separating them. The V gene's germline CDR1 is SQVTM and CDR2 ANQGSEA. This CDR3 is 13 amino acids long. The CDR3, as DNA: TGCAGCGTTGATCGCCAGGCGAACACTGAAGCTTTCTTT. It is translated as CSVDRQANTEAFF.

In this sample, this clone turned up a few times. The CDR3 loop reads CASSEVTGAAGSPLHF. The DNA for the CDR3 is TGTGCCAGCAGTGAAGTAACCGGGGCGGCCGGCTCACCCCTCCACTTT. V and J are TRBV6-1 and TRBJ1-6, with TRBD1 as a possible D gene (5 bases). Trimming left V 1 base short and J 10 bases short, with 17 bases between. Germline V gene data show CDR1 as MNHNS and CDR2 as SASEGT. This CDR3 is 16 amino acids long.

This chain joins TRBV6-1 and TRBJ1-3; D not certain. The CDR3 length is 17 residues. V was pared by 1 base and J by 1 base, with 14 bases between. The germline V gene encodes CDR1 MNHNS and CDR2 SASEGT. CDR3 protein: CASSEGVARLSGNTIYF. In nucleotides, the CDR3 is TGTGCCAGCAGTGAAGGTGTTGCACGATTATCTGGAAACACCATATATTTT.

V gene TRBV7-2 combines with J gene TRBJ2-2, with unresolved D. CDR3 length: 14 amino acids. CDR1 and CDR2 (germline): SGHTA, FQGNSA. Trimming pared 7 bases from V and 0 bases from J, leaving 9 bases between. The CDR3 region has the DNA TGTGCCAGCACCCGACTCCCGAACACCGGGGAGCTGTTTTTT. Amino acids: CASTRLPNTGELFF.

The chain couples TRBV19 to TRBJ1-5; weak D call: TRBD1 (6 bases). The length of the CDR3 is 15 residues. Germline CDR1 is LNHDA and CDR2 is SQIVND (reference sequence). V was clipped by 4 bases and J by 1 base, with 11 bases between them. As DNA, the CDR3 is TGTGCCAGTAGTAGACGGGGGCAAAGCAATCAGCCCCAGCATTTT. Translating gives CASSRRGQSNQPQHF.

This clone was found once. CDR3 region: CALRVGTF. CDR3 bases: TGTGCCCTACGGGTCGGCACCTTC. The V gene is TRBV30, the J gene TRBJ1-2; D call uncertain. The CDR3 runs 8 residues. CDR1 is GTSNPN, CDR2 SVGIG, per germline (reference sequence). V gave up 8 bases and J gave up 13 bases, with 11 bases separating them.

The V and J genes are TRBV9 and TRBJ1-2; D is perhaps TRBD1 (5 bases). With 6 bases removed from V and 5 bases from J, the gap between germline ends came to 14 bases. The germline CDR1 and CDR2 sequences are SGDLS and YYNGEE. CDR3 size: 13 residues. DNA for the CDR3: TGTGCCAGCAATCGGGACGGACCATATGGCTACACCTTC. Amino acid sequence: CASNRDGPYGYTF.

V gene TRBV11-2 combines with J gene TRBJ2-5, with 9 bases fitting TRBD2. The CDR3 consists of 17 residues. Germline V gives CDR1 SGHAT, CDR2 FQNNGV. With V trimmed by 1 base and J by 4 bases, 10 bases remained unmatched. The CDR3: CASSLGGLAGAGETQYF. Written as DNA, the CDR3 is TGTGCCAGCAGCTTAGGAGGGTTAGCGGGGGCTGGAGAGACCCAGTACTTC.

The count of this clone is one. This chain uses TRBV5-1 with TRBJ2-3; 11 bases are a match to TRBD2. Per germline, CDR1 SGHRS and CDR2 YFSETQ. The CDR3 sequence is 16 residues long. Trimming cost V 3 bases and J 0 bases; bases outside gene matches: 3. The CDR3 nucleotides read TGCGCCAGCAGCTGGTTAGCGGGGGGGAGCACAGATACGCAGTATTTT. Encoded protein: CASSWLAGGSTDTQYF.

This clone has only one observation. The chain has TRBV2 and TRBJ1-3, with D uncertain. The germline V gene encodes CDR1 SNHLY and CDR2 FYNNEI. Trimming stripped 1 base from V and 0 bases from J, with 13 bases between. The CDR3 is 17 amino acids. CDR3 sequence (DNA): TGTGCCAGCAGTGAAGTCGGCGCAGTTTACTCTGGAAACACCATATATTTT. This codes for CASSEVGAVYSGNTIYF.

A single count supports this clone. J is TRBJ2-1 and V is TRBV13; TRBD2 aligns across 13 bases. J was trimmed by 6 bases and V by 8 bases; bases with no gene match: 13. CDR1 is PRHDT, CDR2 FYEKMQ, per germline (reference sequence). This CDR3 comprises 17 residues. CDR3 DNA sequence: TGTGCCAGCCTTACTAGCGGGGGGGCCACGAAAGCCAATGAGCAGTTCTTC. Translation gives CASLTSGGATKANEQFF.

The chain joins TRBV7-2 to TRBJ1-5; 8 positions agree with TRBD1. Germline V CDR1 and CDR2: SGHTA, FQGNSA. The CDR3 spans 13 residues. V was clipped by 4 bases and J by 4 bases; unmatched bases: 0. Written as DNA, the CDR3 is TGTGCCAGCAGCTACAGGGGGAATCAGCCCCAGCATTTT. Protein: CASSYRGNQPQHF.

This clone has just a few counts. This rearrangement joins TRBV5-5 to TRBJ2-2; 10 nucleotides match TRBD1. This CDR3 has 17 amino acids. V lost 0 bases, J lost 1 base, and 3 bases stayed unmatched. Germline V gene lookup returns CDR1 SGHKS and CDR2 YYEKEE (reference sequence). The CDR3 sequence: CASSLGDRGVNTGELFF. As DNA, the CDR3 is TGTGCCAGCAGCTTGGGGGACAGGGGAGTGAACACCGGGGAGCTGTTTTTT. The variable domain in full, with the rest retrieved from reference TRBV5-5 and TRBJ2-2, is DAGVTQSPTHLIKTRGQQVTLRCSPISGHKSVSWYQQVLGQGPQFIFQYYEKEERGRGNFPDRFSARQFPNYSSELNVNALLLGDSALYLCASSLGDRGVNTGELFFGEGSRLTVL.

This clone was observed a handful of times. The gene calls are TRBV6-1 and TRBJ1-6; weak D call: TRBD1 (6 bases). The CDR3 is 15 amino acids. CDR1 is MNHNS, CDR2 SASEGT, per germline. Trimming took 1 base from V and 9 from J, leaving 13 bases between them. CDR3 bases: TGTGCCAGCAGTGAAGGCGGGGGCAGGCCTTCACCCCTCCACTTT. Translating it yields CASSEGGGRPSPLHF.

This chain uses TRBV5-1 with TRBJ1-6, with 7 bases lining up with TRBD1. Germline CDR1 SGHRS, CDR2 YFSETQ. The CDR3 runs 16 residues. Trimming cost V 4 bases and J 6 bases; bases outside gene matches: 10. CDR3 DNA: TGCGCCAGCAGCGACGGGACTCAGGGGGTTAATTCACCCCTCCACTTT. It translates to CASSDGTQGVNSPLHF.

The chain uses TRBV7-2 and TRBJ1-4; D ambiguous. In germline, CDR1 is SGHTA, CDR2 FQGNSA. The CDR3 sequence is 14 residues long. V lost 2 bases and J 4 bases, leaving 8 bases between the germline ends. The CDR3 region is CASSLNAGNEKLFF. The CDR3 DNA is TGTGCCAGCAGCTTAAATGCCGGTAATGAAAAACTGTTTTTT.